The TCR beta chain under discussion was sequenced for a study of blood T cells in healthy people across ages. Study findings and constraints: Unsorted PBMCs ruled out conclusive naive versus antigen-experienced comparison. CMV status of donors was not determined, possibly confounding expanded clonotype changes.

With respect to this clonotype: Its specificity is unknown.

Then a second PCR, running about 6 to 12 cycles, was carried out with a sample-barcoded 5' primer and a J-beta primer mix. MiXCR, applied by TCRdb to the 5' RACE reads, yields one record per CDR3 protein. Of 750,000 to 850,000 distinct CDR3 sequences listed, 20% to 25% were seen once; the top ten hold under 4.5%. Trimming at V came to 1 base and at J to 0 bases, leaving 11 bases not matched to a gene. Germline V CDR1 and CDR2: SGHTA, FQGTGA. The CDR3 is 20 residues long. This sample also belongs to another study, concerning T cells of mothers and their children.

The sample comprised blood. This chain uses TRBV7-3 with TRBJ2-6, with 8 positions matching TRBD1. This clonotype was obtained from a boy aged 10-17 years in good health. The CDR3 coding sequence is TGTGCCAGCAGCTTAAAAGTTGGGGACAGGAGCAGCTCTGGGGCCAACGTCCTGACTTTC. Protein product: CASSLKVGDRSSSGANVLTF.